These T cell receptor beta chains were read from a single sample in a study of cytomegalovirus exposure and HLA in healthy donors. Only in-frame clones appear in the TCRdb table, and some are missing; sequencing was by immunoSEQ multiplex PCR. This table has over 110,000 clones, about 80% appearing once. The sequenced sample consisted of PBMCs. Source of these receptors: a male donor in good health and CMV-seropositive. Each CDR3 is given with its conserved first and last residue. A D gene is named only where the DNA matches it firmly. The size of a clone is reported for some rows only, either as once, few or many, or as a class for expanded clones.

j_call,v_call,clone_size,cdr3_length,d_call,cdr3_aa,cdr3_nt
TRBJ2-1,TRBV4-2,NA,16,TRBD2,CASSQDLGGGAAEQFF,TGTGCCAGCAGCCAAGATTTGGGCGGGGGGGCAGCTGAGCAGTTCTTC
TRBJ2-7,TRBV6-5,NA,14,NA,CASSYSAGWNEQYF,TGTGCCAGCAGTTACTCGGCAGGCTGGAACGAGCAGTACTTC
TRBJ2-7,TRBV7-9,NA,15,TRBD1,CASSLGQGAKYEQYF,TGTGCCAGCAGCTTAGGCCAGGGGGCTAAGTACGAGCAGTACTTC
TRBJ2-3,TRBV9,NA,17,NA,CASSVAPFQGGTDTQYF,TGTGCCAGCAGCGTAGCCCCCTTTCAGGGTGGCACAGATACGCAGTATTTT
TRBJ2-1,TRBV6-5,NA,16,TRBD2,CASSYSAGGPWDEQFF,TGTGCCAGCAGTTACTCTGCGGGAGGGCCTTGGGATGAGCAGTTCTTC
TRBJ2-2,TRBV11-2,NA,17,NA,CASSLGVGRGPTGELFF,TGTGCCAGCAGCTTAGGTGTCGGCAGGGGACCGACCGGGGAGCTGTTTTTT
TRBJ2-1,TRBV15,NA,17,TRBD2,CATSRDLLLAGSNEQFF,TGTGCCACCAGCAGAGATCTCTTGCTAGCGGGAAGCAATGAGCAGTTCTTC
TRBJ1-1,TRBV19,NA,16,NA,CASSPHAAGVNTEAFF,TGTGCCAGTAGTCCCCACGCTGCAGGGGTGAACACTGAAGCTTTCTTT
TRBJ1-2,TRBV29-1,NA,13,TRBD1,CSAMTGGGYGYTF,TGCAGCGCCATGACAGGGGGTGGCTATGGCTACACCTTC
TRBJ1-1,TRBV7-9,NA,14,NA,CASSLIQGYTEAFF,TGTGCCAGCAGCTTAATTCAGGGCTACACTGAAGCTTTCTTT
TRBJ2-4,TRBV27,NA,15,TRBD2,CASRKTGTSGSIQYF,TGTGCCAGCAGGAAGACCGGGACTAGCGGGAGCATTCAGTACTTC
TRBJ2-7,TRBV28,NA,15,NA,CASSLSRLGDYEQYF,TGTGCCAGCAGTTTATCCCGCTTAGGGGATTACGAGCAGTACTTC
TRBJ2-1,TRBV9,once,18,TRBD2,CASSIGLAGSGDLYEQFF,TGTGCCAGCAGTATAGGACTAGCGGGGAGTGGGGATCTCTATGAGCAGTTCTTC
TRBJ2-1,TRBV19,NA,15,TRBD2,CASTPSGSSYNEQFF,TGTGCCAGTACCCCTAGCGGTAGCTCCTACAATGAGCAGTTCTTC
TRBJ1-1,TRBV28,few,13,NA,CASSYPLNTEAFF,TGTGCCAGCAGTTATCCTCTGAACACTGAAGCTTTCTTT
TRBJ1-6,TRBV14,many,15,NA,CASSQDLDNRSPLHF,TGTGCCAGCAGCCAAGATTTGGACAATCGTTCACCCCTCCACTTT
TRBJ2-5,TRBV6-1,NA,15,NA,CASSELATLGETQYF,TGTGCCAGCAGTGAGCTAGCAACCTTGGGAGAGACCCAGTACTTC
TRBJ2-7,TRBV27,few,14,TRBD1,CASSLRDRGYEQYF,TGTGCCAGCAGTTTAAGGGACAGGGGCTACGAGCAGTACTTC
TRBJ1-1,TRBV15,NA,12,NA,CATSGPQPEAFF,TGTGCCACCAGCGGTCCACAGCCGGAAGCTTTCTTT
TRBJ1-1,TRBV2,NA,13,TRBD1,CASRRTGLTEAFF,TGTGCCAGCAGGAGGACAGGGCTCACTGAAGCTTTCTTT
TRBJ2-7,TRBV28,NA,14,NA,CASSPGVGFYEQYF,TGCGCCAGCAGTCCGGGGGTCGGCTTCTACGAGCAGTACTTC
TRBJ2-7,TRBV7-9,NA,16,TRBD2,CASSSTSGREFYEQYF,TGTGCCAGCAGTTCGACTAGCGGGAGGGAATTCTACGAGCAGTACTTC
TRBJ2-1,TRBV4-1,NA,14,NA,CASSQTAQGNEQFF,TGCGCCAGCAGCCAAACCGCACAGGGAAATGAGCAGTTCTTC
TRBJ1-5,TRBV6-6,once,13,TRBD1,CASRDRGNQPQHF,TGTGCCAGCAGGGACAGGGGCAATCAGCCCCAGCATTTT
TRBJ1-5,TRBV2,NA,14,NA,CASSGQSHNQPQHF,TGTGCCAGCAGTGGGCAGTCCCACAATCAGCCCCAGCATTTT
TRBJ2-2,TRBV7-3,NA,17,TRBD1,CASSHITGGMGTGELFF,TGTGCCAGCAGCCATATTACAGGGGGCATGGGCACCGGGGAGCTGTTTTTT
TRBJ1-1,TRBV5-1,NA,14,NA,CASHGGSPNTEAFF,TGCGCCAGTCACGGGGGGAGCCCGAACACTGAAGCTTTCTTT
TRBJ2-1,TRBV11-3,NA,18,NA,CASSLDQSGSSSYNEQFF,TGTGCCAGCAGCTTAGATCAGTCGGGTTCTAGCTCCTACAATGAGCAGTTCTTC
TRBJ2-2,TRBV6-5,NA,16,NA,CASSYVGTPNTGELFF,TGTGCCAGCAGTTACGTAGGGACACCGAACACCGGGGAGCTGTTTTTT
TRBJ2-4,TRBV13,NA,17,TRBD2,CASSLYALAGGENIQYF,TGTGCCAGCAGCTTATATGCCCTAGCGGGAGGGGAAAACATTCAGTACTTC
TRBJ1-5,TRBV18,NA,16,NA,CASSPRVSGTSQPQHF,TGTGCCAGCTCACCCAGGGTTAGCGGTACGAGTCAGCCCCAGCATTTT
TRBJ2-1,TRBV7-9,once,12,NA,CASSLGVAEQFF,TGTGCCAGCAGCCTCGGGGTAGCGGAGCAGTTCTTC
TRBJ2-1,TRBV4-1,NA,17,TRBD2,CASSLTGLAGPHNEQFF,TGCGCCAGCAGCCTAACTGGACTAGCGGGGCCCCACAATGAGCAGTTCTTC
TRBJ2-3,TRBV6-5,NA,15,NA,CASSPAQASTDTQYF,TGTGCCAGCAGCCCCGCACAGGCCAGCACAGATACGCAGTATTTT
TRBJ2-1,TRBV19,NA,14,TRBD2,CASSILAAYNEQFF,TGTGCCAGTAGTATACTAGCGGCCTACAATGAGCAGTTCTTC
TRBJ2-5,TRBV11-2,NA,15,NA,CASSLEGAAGETQYF,TGTGCCAGCAGCTTAGAAGGTGCGGCTGGTGAGACCCAGTACTTC
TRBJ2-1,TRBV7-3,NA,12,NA,CASSLEGRRLFF,TGTGCCAGCAGCTTAGAGGGGAGGAGGCTGTTCTTC
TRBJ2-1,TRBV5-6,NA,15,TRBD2,CASTAGLAGLNEQFF,TGTGCCAGCACCGCGGGACTAGCGGGTCTCAATGAGCAGTTCTTC
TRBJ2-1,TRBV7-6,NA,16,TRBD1,CASSLFRDRPYNEQFF,TGTGCCAGCAGCTTATTCCGGGACAGGCCTTACAATGAGCAGTTCTTC
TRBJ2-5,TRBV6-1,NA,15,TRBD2,CASRTSGGAGETQYF,TGTGCCAGCAGAACCAGCGGGGGGGCAGGGGAGACCCAGTACTTC
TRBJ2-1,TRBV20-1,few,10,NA,CSARQNEQFF,TGCAGTGCTAGGCAGAATGAGCAGTTCTTC
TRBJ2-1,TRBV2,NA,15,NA,CASSYLPGSYNEQFF,TGTGCCAGCAGTTACCTCCCGGGGTCCTACAATGAGCAGTTCTTC